The rows below give T cell receptor beta chains drawn from one sample of a study of blood T cell repertoires in COVID-19. The data were produced by immunoSEQ multiplex PCR, yet TCRdb's version contains in-frame clones alone and is incomplete. Of approximately 260,000 clones detected, over 80% appear once; the ten largest clones hold about 1.9%. Source material: PBMCs or T cells enriched from blood (not recorded which). These receptors came from a woman aged 18 to 35 who had recovered from COVID-19. Both conserved end residues are part of each CDR3. A D gene is named only where the DNA matches it firmly. Only part of the rows carry a size: once, few, many, or a class if the clone is expanded.

>TRBJ2-5|TRBD1|TRBV2|.
TGTGCCAGCAGCGGGTCGCCCGGTACAGGGGGCCCACAAGAGACCCAGTACTTC
CASSGSPGTGGPQETQYF
>TRBJ1-2|TRBD1|TRBV7-8|few
TGTGCCAGCAGCTTAGCACGGCAGGGGGTGTATGGCTACACCTTC
CASSLARQGVYGYTF
>TRBJ1-2|.|TRBV19|.
TGTGCCAGTAGTACTCGGCGCTCAGGGACAGGCTACACCTTC
CASSTRRSGTGYTF
>TRBJ1-5|.|TRBV7-2|.
TGTGCCAGCAGCTTACGGGGTTATCAGCCCCAGCATTTT
CASSLRGYQPQHF
>TRBJ1-2|.|TRBV18|.
TGTGCCAGCTCACCACCAGGGGATCGCTATGGCTACACCTTC
CASSPPGDRYGYTF
>TRBJ1-1|.|TRBV13|.
TGTGCCAGCAGCCATACGGTTTTCCGGAGTGAAGGGAGGGGCACTGAAGCTTTCTTT
CASSHTVFRSEGRGTEAFF
>TRBJ1-5|.|TRBV18|once
TGTGCCAGCTCTCCCCTGGCGGGGCACAATCAGCCCCAGCATTTT
CASSPLAGHNQPQHF
>TRBJ1-4|TRBD1|TRBV23-1|.
TGCGCCAGCAGTCAAACCCCCGACAGGGATCCTAATGAAAAACTGTTTTTT
CASSQTPDRDPNEKLFF
>TRBJ2-3|TRBD2|TRBV7-9|.
TGTGCCAGCAGCCCAACTAGCGGCGCGACAGATACGCAGTATTTT
CASSPTSGATDTQYF
>TRBJ2-5|.|TRBV2|.
TGTGCCAGCCGGCGGGAACAAGAGACCCAGTACTTC
CASRREQETQYF
>TRBJ2-3|TRBD1|TRBV7-3|.
TGTGCCAGCAGCTTAGGGACAGGGGGCGCAGATACGCAGTATTTT
CASSLGTGGADTQYF
>TRBJ1-6|.|TRBV28|.
TGTGCCAGCAGTTTAACCGGGGATAATTCACCCCTCCACTTT
CASSLTGDNSPLHF
>TRBJ2-5|TRBD1|TRBV28|.
TGTGCCAGCAGTTTAGCCAGGACAGGGAAAATTCAAGAGACCCAGTACTTC
CASSLARTGKIQETQYF
>TRBJ1-1|.|TRBV7-9|.
TGTGCCAGCAGCTCACGGAGGCTAAATGAAGCTTTCTTT
CASSSRRLNEAFF
>TRBJ2-5|.|TRBV18|once
TGTGCCAGCTCACCCCGAGCGTTAGCCTACCAAGAGACCCAGTACTTC
CASSPRALAYQETQYF
>TRBJ1-1|.|TRBV12-5|few
TGTGCTAGTGTGGGCCCTTCCCTGGAAGCTTTCTTT
CASVGPSLEAFF
>TRBJ1-2|.|TRBV6-6|.
TGTGCCAGCAGTCCCCTGGACAGACTTATTTTACATGGCTACACCTTC
CASSPLDRLILHGYTF
>TRBJ2-1|.|TRBV5-1|.
TGCGCCAGCAGCTTGGCAAAAAACCTTCTTTTCTCGGGAGTCGGGGATGAGCAGTTCTTC
CASSLAKNLLFSGVGDEQFF
>TRBJ1-4|.|TRBV27|.
TGTGCCAGCAGACTCGCGGGGACCACAACTAATGAAAAACTGTTTTTT
CASRLAGTTTNEKLFF
>TRBJ1-1|TRBD1|TRBV18|.
TGTGCCAGCTCACGAGGGGGCTGGGACACTGAAGCTTTCTTT
CASSRGGWDTEAFF
>TRBJ2-3|TRBD2|TRBV6-5|once
TGTGCCAGCAGTCCCTACCCCGGGGGGGCAGATACGCAGTATTTT
CASSPYPGGADTQYF
>TRBJ2-7|.|TRBV28|.
TGTGCCAGCAGGGAAACTAGGTCCTACGAGCAGTACTTC
CASRETRSYEQYF
>TRBJ2-7|TRBD2|TRBV2|.
TGTGCCGGGAGGGACGGCTACGAGCAGTACTTC
CAGRDGYEQYF
>TRBJ1-2|TRBD1|TRBV20-1|.
TGCAGTGCTAGTAAAGGGGGCGACTATGGCTACACCTTC
CSASKGGDYGYTF
>TRBJ1-2|.|TRBV11-2|.
TGTGCCAGCAGCTCACAGGGACGAGACTCCATGGGCTACACCTTC
CASSSQGRDSMGYTF
>TRBJ1-6|.|TRBV3-1/TRBV3-2|few
TGTGCCAGCAGTCCGTCGGGGAATTCACCCCTCCACTTT
CASSPSGNSPLHF
>TRBJ1-2|TRBD1|TRBV27|once
TGTGCCAGCAGTTTCGGACAGGGCGGCTACACCTTC
CASSFGQGGYTF
>TRBJ2-7|.|TRBV7-2|.
TGTGCCAGCAGCTTAGACAGGGCGGGCGAGCAGTACTTC
CASSLDRAGEQYF
>TRBJ2-2|.|TRBV25-1|.
TGTGCCAGCAGTGCCCCGGTGCGGACTAACACCGGGGAGCTGTTTTTT
CASSAPVRTNTGELFF
>TRBJ2-5|TRBD2|TRBV7-8|.
TGTGCCAGCAGCTATAGCGGGGCAGAGACCCAGTACTTC
CASSYSGAETQYF
>TRBJ2-4|.|TRBV19|.
TGTGCCAGTTCCTGGGAGGCCAAAAACATTCAGTACTTC
CASSWEAKNIQYF
>TRBJ1-5|.|TRBV12-3/TRBV12-4|.
TGTGCCAGCAGTTCCACTAAACAGCCCCAGCATTTT
CASSSTKQPQHF
>TRBJ1-5|.|TRBV15|.
TGTGCCACCAGCACACAGCCTAATCAGCCCCAGCATTTT
CATSTQPNQPQHF
>TRBJ1-1|.|TRBV7-9|.
TGTGCCAGCGGGGGGGCCACTGAAGCTTTCTTT
CASGGATEAFF
>TRBJ1-2|.|TRBV11-2|.
TGTGCCAGCAGCTCCGCGGTTAACTATGGCTACACCTTC
CASSSAVNYGYTF
>TRBJ1-2|TRBD1|TRBV27|once
TGTGCCAGCAGTTTCTGGACAGGGGGCAACTATGGCTACACCTTC
CASSFWTGGNYGYTF
>TRBJ1-5|.|TRBV19|.
TGTGCCACCCAGTCGGGGGTTGGCCCCAATCAGCCCCAGCATTTT
CATQSGVGPNQPQHF
>TRBJ1-3|.|TRBV28|.
TGTGCCAGCAGTTCCCCTGGGGGGTCTGGAAACACCATATATTTT
CASSSPGGSGNTIYF
>TRBJ2-7|TRBD2|TRBV5-1|.
TGCGCCAGCAGCTTGACGGGACTAGCGGGCCATACCATCTACGAGCAGTACTTC
CASSLTGLAGHTIYEQYF
>TRBJ1-2|.|TRBV15|.
TGTGCCACCAGCAGAGACGGTGGCTACACCTTC
CATSRDGGYTF
>TRBJ2-1|.|TRBV9|.
TGTGCCAGCAGGGCGGCGGGGAGCTCCTACAATGAGCAGTTCTTC
CASRAAGSSYNEQFF
>TRBJ2-3|TRBD2|TRBV11-2|.
TGTGCCAGCAGCTTAGACCGAGCGGGGACAGATACGCAGTATTTT
CASSLDRAGTDTQYF
>TRBJ1-1|.|TRBV2|once
TGTGCCAGCAGTGGGAGGGCTTTCTTT
CASSGRAFF
>TRBJ2-7|.|TRBV11-3|.
TGTGCCAGCAGCTTCGAGACTGGAAATTACGAGCAGTACTTC
CASSFETGNYEQYF
>TRBJ2-5|TRBD2|TRBV5-6|once
TGTGCCAGCAGCATACTAGCGCGGGAAGAGACCCAGTACTTC
CASSILAREETQYF
>TRBJ1-1|TRBD1|TRBV7-2|once
TGTGCCAGCAGCCAGACAGGGTATTATGCTTTCTTT
CASSQTGYYAFF
>TRBJ2-1|TRBD1|TRBV18|.
TGTGCCAGCTCACCATCTTTTAGGGGGCGCGGCAATGAGCAGTTCTTC
CASSPSFRGRGNEQFF
>TRBJ1-1|.|TRBV6-5|.
TGTGCCAGCAGTCAAAAGACAGGTCTGAACACTGAAGCTTTCTTT
CASSQKTGLNTEAFF
>TRBJ2-5|.|TRBV27|.
TGTGCCAGCAGTCCCCAGGGAGAGACCCAGTACTTC
CASSPQGETQYF
>TRBJ1-2|TRBD1|TRBV5-1|.
TGCGCCAGCAGCTTGGCAGGGGGCTATGGCTACACCTTC
CASSLAGGYGYTF
>TRBJ2-7|.|TRBV6-2/TRBV6-3|.
TGTGCCAGCAGCCCCACGAGGGTTTACGAGCAGTACTTC
CASSPTRVYEQYF
>TRBJ2-3|TRBD2|TRBV7-8|.
TGTGCCAGCACCTTCGGACTAGCGGGGGTCAAAGATACGCAGTATTTT
CASTFGLAGVKDTQYF
>TRBJ1-1|.|TRBV9|.
TGTGCCAGCAGCGTAGGTAGCCCAGGGGCCACTGAAGCTTTCTTT
CASSVGSPGATEAFF